This note documents a single T cell receptor (beta chain) sequence. V lost 0 bases to trimming and J lost 10 bases, with 11 bases between them. The CDR3 consists of 14 residues. CDR1 is SGHRS, CDR2 YFSETQ, per germline. The sample is drawn from a study of blood T cell repertoires in COVID-19. Study-wide background: COVID-19 samples, acute and convalescent, were from the United States, Italy and Spain. Nucleic acid was either cDNA or gDNA, and it came from T cells, B-cell-depleted T cells, or PBMCs.

Original handling: Amplification of reference gene primers provided the estimated nucleated cell counts. TCRdb keeps only in-frame clones here, not all; method: immunoSEQ multiplex PCR. V, J and clone size are taken as reported in that table, and D and trimming were inferred from the DNA itself. Of 150,000 to 190,000 clones in the sample, roughly 71% were seen once. This sequence joins TRBV5-1 and TRBJ1-6; a possible D gene is TRBD1 (6 bases). The specimen sequenced was peripheral blood. The receptor was derived from a woman of 80 years or more with acute or convalescent COVID-19. This CDR3 is CASSLERGKSPLHF. The CDR3 bases are TGCGCCAGCAGCTTGGAGAGGGGGAAGTCACCCCTCCACTTT.